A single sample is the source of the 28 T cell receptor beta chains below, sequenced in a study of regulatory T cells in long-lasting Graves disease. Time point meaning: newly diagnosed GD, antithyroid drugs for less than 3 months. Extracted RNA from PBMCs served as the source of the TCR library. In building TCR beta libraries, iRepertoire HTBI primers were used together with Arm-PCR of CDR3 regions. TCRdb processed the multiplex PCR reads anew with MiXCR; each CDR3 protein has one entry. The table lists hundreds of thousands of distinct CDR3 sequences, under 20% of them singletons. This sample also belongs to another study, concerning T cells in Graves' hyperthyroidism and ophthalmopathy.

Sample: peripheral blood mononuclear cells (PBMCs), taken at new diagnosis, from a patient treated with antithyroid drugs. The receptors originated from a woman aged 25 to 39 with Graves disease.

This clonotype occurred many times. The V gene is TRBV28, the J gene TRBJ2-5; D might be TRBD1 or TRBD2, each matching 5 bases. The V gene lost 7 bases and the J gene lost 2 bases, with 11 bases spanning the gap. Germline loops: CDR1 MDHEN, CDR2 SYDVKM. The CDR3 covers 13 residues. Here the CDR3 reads CASIGTIQETQYF. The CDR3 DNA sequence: TGTGCCAGCATAGGGACCATTCAAGAGACCCAGTACTTC. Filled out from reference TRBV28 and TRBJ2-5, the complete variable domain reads DVKVTQSSRYLVKRTGEKVFLECVQDMDHENMFWYRQDPGLGLRLIYFSYDVKMKEKGDIPEGYSVSREKKERFSLILESASTNQTSMYLCASIGTIQETQYFGPGTRLLVL.

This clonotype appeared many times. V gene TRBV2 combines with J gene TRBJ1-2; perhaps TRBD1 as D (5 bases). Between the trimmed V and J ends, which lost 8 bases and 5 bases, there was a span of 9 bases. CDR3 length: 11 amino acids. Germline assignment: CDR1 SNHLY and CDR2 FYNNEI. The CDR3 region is CASSTAYGYTF. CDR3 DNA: TGTGCCAGCTCGACAGCTTATGGCTACACCTTC.

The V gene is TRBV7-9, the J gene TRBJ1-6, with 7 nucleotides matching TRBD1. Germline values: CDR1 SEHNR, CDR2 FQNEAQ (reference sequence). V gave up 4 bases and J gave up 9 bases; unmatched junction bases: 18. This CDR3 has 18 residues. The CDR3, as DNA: TGTGCCAGCAGCTCACAACACTACGACAGGGTTATGGGTTCACCCCTCCACTTT. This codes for CASSSQHYDRVMGSPLHF.

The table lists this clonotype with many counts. CDR3 residues: CASSLAASGRAGELFF. CDR3 bases: TGTGCCAGCAGTTTAGCGGCGAGCGGGAGGGCCGGGGAGCTGTTTTTT. The rearrangement uses TRBV12-3 or TRBV12-4 and TRBJ2-2, with TRBD2 identical over 10 bases. Trimming removed 0 bases from V and 6 bases from J; junction bases left unmatched: 4. The CDR3 has 16 residues.

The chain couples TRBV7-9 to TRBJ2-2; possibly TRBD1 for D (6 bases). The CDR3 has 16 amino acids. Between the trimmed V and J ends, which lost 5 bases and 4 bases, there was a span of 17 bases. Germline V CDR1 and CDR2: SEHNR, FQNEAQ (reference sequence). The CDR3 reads CASSPAGTGLTGELFF. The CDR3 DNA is TGTGCCAGCAGCCCCGCCGGAACAGGGCTCACCGGGGAGCTGTTTTTT.

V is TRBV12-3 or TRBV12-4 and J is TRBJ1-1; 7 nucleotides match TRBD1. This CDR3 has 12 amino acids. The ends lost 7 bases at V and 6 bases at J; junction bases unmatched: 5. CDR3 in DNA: TGTGCCAGCACGAAAGGGGGCCCTGAAGCTTTCTTT. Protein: CASTKGGPEAFF.

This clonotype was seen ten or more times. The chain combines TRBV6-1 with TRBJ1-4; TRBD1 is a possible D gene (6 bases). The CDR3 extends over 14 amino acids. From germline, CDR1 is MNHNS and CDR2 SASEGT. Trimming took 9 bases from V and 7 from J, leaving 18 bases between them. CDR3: CASVRDNISEKLFF. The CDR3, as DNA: TGTGCCAGTGTCCGGGACAACATCTCTGAAAAACTGTTTTTT.

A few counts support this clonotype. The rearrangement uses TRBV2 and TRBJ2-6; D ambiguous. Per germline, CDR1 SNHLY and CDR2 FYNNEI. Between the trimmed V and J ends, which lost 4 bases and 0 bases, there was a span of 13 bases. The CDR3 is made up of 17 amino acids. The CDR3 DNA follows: TGTGCCAGCAGTGTGTCAGTTTTATCCTCTGGGGCCAACGTCCTGACTTTC. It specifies CASSVSVLSSGANVLTF.

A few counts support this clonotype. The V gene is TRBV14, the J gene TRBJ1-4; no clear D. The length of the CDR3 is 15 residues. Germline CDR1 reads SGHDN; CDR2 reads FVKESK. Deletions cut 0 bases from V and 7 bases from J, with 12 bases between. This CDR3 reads CASSQDPGFGEKLFF. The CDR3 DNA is TGTGCCAGCAGCCAAGATCCTGGGTTTGGTGAAAAACTGTTTTTT. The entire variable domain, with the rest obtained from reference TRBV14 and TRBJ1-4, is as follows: EAGVTQFPSHSVIEKGQTVTLRCDPISGHDNLYWYRRVMGKEIKFLLHFVKESKQDESGMPNNRFLAERTGGTYSTLKVQPAELEDSGVYFCASSQDPGFGEKLFFGSGTQLSVL.

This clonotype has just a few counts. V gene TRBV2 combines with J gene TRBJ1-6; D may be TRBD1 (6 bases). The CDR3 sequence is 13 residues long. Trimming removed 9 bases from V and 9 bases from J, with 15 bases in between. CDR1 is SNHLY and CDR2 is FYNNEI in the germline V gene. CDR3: CASQTGTASPLHF. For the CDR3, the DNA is TGTGCCAGTCAAACAGGGACGGCTTCACCCCTCCACTTT. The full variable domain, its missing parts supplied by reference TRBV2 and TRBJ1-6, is EPEVTQTPSHQVTQMGQEVILRCVPISNHLYFYWYRQILGQKVEFLVSFYNNEISEKSEIFDDQFSVERPDGSNFTLKIRSTKLEDSAMYFCASQTGTASPLHFGNGTRLTVT.

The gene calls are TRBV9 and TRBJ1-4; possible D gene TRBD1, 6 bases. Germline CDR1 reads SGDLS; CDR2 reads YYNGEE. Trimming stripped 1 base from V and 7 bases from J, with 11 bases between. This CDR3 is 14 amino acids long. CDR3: CASSVSGGSEKLFF. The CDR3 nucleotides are TGTGCCAGCAGCGTATCCGGGGGCAGTGAAAAACTGTTTTTT.

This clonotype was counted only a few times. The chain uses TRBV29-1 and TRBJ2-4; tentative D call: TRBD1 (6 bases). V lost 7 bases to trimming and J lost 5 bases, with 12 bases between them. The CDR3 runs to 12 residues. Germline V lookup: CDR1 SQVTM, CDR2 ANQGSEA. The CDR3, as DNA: TGCAGCGGAGGGGGTACTCAAAACATTCAGTACTTC. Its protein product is CSGGGTQNIQYF.

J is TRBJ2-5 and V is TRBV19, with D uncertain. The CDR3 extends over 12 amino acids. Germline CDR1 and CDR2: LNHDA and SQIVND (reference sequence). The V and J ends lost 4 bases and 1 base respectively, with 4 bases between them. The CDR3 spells CASSKLQETQYF. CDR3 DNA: TGTGCCAGTAGTAAGCTCCAAGAGACCCAGTACTTC.

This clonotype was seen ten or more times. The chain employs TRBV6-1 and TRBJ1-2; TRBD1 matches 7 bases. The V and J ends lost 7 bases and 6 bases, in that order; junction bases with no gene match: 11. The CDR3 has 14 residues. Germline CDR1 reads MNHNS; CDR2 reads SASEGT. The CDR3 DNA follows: TGTGCCAGCACCCCCGGGAGGGGACAGAATGGCTACACCTTC. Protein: CASTPGRGQNGYTF.

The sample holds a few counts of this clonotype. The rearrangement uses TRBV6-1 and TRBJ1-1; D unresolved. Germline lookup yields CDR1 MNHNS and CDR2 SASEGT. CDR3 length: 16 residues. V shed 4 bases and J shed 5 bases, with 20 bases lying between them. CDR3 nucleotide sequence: TGTGCCAGCAGTGTACACGCAGACCCGGGTGCTACTGAAGCTTTCTTT. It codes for CASSVHADPGATEAFF.

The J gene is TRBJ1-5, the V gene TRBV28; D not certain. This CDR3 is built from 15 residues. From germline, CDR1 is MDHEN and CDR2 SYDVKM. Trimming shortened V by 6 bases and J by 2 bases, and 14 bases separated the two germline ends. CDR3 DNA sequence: TGTGCCAGCAGCCAATCTCTTACCGGCAATCAGCCCCAGCATTTT. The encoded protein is CASSQSLTGNQPQHF.

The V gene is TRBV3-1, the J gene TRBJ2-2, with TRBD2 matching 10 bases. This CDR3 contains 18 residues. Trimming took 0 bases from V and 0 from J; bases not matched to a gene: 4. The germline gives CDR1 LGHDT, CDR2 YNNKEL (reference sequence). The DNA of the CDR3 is TGTGCCAGCAGCCAAGACTTTAGCGGGAGGCCGAACACCGGGGAGCTGTTTTTT. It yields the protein CASSQDFSGRPNTGELFF.

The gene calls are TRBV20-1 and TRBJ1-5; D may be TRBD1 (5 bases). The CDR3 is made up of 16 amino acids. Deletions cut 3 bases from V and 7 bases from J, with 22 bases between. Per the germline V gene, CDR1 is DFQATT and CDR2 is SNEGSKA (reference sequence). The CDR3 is CSASSPAQDLGQPQHF. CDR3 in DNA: TGCAGTGCTAGTTCTCCGGCACAGGATTTGGGCCAGCCCCAGCATTTT.

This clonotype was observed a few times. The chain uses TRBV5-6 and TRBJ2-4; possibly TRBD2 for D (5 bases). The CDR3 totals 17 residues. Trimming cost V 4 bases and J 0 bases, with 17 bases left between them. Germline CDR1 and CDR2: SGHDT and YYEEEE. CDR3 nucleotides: TGTGCCAGCAGCCCGGGGATCTGGCAGCTAGCCAAAAACATTCAGTACTTC. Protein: CASSPGIWQLAKNIQYF.

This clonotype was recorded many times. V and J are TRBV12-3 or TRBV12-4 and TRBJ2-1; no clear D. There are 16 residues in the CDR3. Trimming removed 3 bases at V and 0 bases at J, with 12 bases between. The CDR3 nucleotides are TGTGCCAGCAGTTTCGGTGAAAGAAGCTCCTACAATGAGCAGTTCTTC. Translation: CASSFGERSSYNEQFF.

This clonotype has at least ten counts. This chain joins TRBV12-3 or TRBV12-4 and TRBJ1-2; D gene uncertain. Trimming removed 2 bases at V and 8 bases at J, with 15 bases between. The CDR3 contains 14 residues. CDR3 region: CASSLSGGYGGYTF. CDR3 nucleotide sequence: TGTGCCAGCAGTTTAAGTGGAGGGTACGGAGGCTACACCTTC.

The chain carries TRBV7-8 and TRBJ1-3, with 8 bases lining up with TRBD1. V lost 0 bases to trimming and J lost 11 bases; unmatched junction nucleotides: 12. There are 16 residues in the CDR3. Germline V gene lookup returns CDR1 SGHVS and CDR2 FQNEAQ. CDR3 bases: TGTGCCAGCAGCTTAGCGGCAGGGGGCCAAGGGCCTCCCATATATTTT. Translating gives CASSLAAGGQGPPIYF. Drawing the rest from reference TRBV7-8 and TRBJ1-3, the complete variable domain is GAGVSQSPRYKVAKRGQDVALRCDPISGHVSLFWYQQALGQGPEFLTYFQNEAQLDKSGLPSDRFFAERPEGSVSTLKIQRTQQEDSAVYLCASSLAAGGQGPPIYFGEGSWLTVV.

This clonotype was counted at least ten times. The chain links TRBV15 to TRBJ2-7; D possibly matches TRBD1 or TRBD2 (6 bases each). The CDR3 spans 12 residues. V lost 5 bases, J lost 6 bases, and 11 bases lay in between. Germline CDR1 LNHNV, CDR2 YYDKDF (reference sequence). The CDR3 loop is CATSPEGGEQYF. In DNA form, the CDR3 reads TGTGCCACCAGCCCCGAGGGGGGCGAGCAGTACTTC.

The CDR3 sequence: CASSPMSGANEKLFF. CDR3 bases: TGTGCCAGCAGCCCGATGTCGGGAGCTAATGAAAAACTGTTTTTT. This chain joins TRBV7-9 and TRBJ1-4; D uncertain. The V end was cut by 5 bases, the J end by 3 bases, with 13 bases between. The CDR3 runs to 15 residues. The germline V gene has CDR1 SEHNR and CDR2 FQNEAQ (reference sequence).

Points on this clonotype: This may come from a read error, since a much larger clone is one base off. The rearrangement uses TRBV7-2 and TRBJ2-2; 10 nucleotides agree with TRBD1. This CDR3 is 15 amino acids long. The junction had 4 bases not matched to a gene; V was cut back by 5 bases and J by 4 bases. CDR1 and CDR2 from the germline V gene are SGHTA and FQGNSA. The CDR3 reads CASSPGTGVTGELFF. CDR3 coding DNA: TGTGCCAGCAGCCCCGGGACAGGGGTCACCGGGGAGCTGTTTTTT.

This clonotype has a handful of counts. CDR3 sequence: CASSLAWGTKANVLTF. The CDR3 DNA reads TGTGCCAGCAGCTTAGCGTGGGGGACCAAAGCCAACGTCCTGACTTTC. This chain uses TRBV7-9 with TRBJ2-6; D assignment may be TRBD1 or TRBD2 (5 bases each). Germline values: CDR1 SEHNR, CDR2 FQNEAQ (reference sequence). This CDR3 has 16 residues. V gave up 0 bases and J gave up 7 bases, with 13 bases separating them.

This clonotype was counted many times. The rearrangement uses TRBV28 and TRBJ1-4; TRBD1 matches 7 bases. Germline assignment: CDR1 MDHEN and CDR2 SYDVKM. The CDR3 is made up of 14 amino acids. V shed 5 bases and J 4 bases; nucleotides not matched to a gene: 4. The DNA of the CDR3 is TGTGCCAGCAGTGAGGACAGGAGTAATGAAAAACTGTTTTTT. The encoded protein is CASSEDRSNEKLFF.

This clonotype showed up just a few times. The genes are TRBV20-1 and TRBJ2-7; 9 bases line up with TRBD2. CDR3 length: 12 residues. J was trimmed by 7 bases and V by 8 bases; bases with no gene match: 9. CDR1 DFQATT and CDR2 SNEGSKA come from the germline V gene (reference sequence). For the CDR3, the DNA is TGCAGTCCACGGGCGGGGGGGGTTGAGCAGTACTTC. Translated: CSPRAGGVEQYF.